This T cell receptor beta chain emerged from a study of post-analysis software for immune sequencing data. The wider study: There were relapsing-remitting, secondary progressive and progressive-relapsing multiple sclerosis among the disease courses included.

CDR3 length: 16 residues. Looked up from germline, CDR1 is MNHEY and CDR2 is SVGAGI. Unique molecular identifiers were built into the TCR beta cDNA libraries. TCRdb independently ran MiXCR on the PCR reads; one entry per CDR3 protein. The sample holds around 200,000 distinct CDR3 sequences; approximately 28% are singletons and the top ten take around 3.7%. As regards this clonotype: The antigen remains undetermined. Being one base from a much bigger clone, this may be a read error.

Broader study findings: Significantly lower normalized Chao1 diversity was seen in multiple sclerosis patients than in controls. The F measure placed samples prepared in the same batch into strongly shared clusters. Roughly 5 TRBV segments (TRBV5-6, TRBV5-1 and TRBV20-1 among them) occurred more frequently in patients than in controls.

This TCR derives from a girl aged 2 to 17 with multiple sclerosis. This chain joins TRBV6-5 and TRBJ2-1; 8 nucleotides align to TRBD1. The DNA end is more similar to TRBJ2-7, so the J call may be wrong. The sample taken for sequencing was blood. The CDR3 loop reads CASSLYGQGVYNEQYF. In DNA form, the CDR3 reads TGTGCCAGCAGTTTATATGGACAGGGCGTCTACAATGAGCAGTACTTC.